One TCR beta chain is described in this entry. Its antigen is undetermined. These data are taken from a study of T cell responses to AZD1222 COVID-19 vaccine. Study-level points and caveats: Epitopes outside B.1.351 and B.1.1.7 mutated regions reportedly drew nearly half of spike TCRs. White British ancestry dominated among donors, who included more females, and clonal diversity was possibly underestimated. Dominant CD4 TCR responses targeted spike regions 160-218 and 743-854.

Sequencing was performed with immunoSEQ multiplex PCR; in TCRdb, only in-frame clones are kept and a portion is missing. The sample consists of approximately 110,000 clones, around 92% of them appearing once. The clonotype comes from an adult who received the AZD1222 COVID-19 vaccine. This sample comprised peripheral blood, obtained 28 days after the second AZD1222 dose.

CDR3 in DNA: TGTGCCAGCTCATACAGGGAGTTCCGCGGCTACACCTTC. Residues: CASSYREFRGYTF. The rearrangement links TRBV18 to TRBJ1-2, with D possibly being TRBD1 (6 bases). The CDR3 is made up of 13 amino acids. The ends were cut back, 5 bases at V and 8 bases at J, with 15 bases in the middle. The germline gives CDR1 KGHSH, CDR2 LQKENI.